A single sample gave rise to the 15 T cell receptor beta chains below, sequenced in a study of blood T cell repertoires in COVID-19. Profiled with immunoSEQ multiplex PCR; TCRdb holds only in-frame clones, not every one. Altogether 260,000 or so clones are present, approximately 85% being singletons, with the ten largest covering 0.65% to 0.8%. The specimen sequenced was peripheral blood. Receptor source: a human donor in a cohort sampled during active COVID-19.

The chain carries TRBV4-3 and TRBJ1-6, with D unresolved. CDR1 is LGHNA and CDR2 is YSLEER in the germline V gene. CDR3 size: 15 residues. Trimming left V 1 base short and J 9 bases short, with 13 bases between. CDR3 in amino acids: CASSQVASYGSPLHF. The CDR3 DNA reads TGCGCCAGCAGCCAAGTAGCTAGCTATGGTTCACCCCTCCACTTT.

The chain joins TRBV15 to TRBJ1-2, with D uncertain. Trimming stripped 3 bases from V and 2 bases from J, with 7 bases between. CDR1 LNHNV and CDR2 YYDKDF come from the germline V gene (reference sequence). The CDR3 has 13 residues. CDR3 loop: CATSRRVNYGYTF. CDR3 nucleotides: TGTGCCACCAGCAGGAGGGTGAACTATGGCTACACCTTC.

The chain links TRBV7-9 to TRBJ1-2; tentative D call: TRBD1 (5 bases). Germline-derived CDR1 and CDR2 are SEHNR and FQNEAQ (reference sequence). This CDR3 is built from 15 residues. The ends were cut back, 5 bases at V and 3 bases at J, with 16 bases in the middle. The CDR3 DNA reads TGTGCCAGCAGCCCACGGACACCAATATACTATGGCTACACCTTC. This gives the protein CASSPRTPIYYGYTF.

V is TRBV7-9 and J is TRBJ2-7; the match to TRBD2 covers 10 bases. The CDR3 is 15 amino acids. With V trimmed by 3 bases and J by 7 bases, 9 bases remained unmatched. Germline assignment: CDR1 SEHNR and CDR2 FQNEAQ (reference sequence). DNA of the CDR3: TGTGCCAGCAGCTTTGGAGCGGGGGGGCCTCGTGAGCAGTACTTC. Protein product: CASSFGAGGPREQYF.

This clone has a handful of counts. The chain joins TRBV28 to TRBJ2-7, with 8 bases aligning to TRBD2. V dropped 7 bases and J dropped 2; count of bases not matched to a gene: 13. Looked up from germline, CDR1 is MDHEN and CDR2 is SYDVKM. CDR3 size: 16 residues. CDR3 loop: CASTTLGSGVTYEQYF. The CDR3 nucleotides read TGTGCCAGCACCACCTTGGGTAGCGGGGTAACCTACGAGCAGTACTTC.

The chain has TRBV30 and TRBJ1-4; weak D call: TRBD1 (5 bases). Trimming took 2 bases from V and 5 from J, leaving 12 bases between them. Germline values: CDR1 GTSNPN, CDR2 SVGIG (reference sequence). The CDR3 spans 14 residues. DNA of the CDR3: TGTGCCTGGAGTTCCACAGGTCCCAATGAAAAACTGTTTTTT. This translates into CAWSSTGPNEKLFF.

The chain recombines TRBV5-5 with TRBJ2-3; TRBD2 matches at 11 bases. The length of the CDR3 is 18 residues. V lost 5 bases and J lost 0; bases outside the gene matches: 11. Germline assignment: CDR1 SGHKS and CDR2 YYEKEE (reference sequence). In DNA form, the CDR3 reads TGTGCCAGCAGTTACCACACTAGCGGGGGTGCTAGCACAGATACGCAGTATTTT. This sequence encodes CASSYHTSGGASTDTQYF.

The chain has TRBV19 and TRBJ1-1; the D is unclear. Trimming removed 8 bases at V and 5 bases at J, with 18 bases between. Germline V gene sequence: CDR1 LNHDA, CDR2 SQIVND (reference sequence). The CDR3 consists of 14 residues. The CDR3 DNA reads TGTGCCAGTTCGAGTTGGCGGATCTCAACTGAAGCTTTCTTT. Its translation: CASSSWRISTEAFF. Based on the CDR3 plus reference TRBV19 and TRBJ1-1, the full variable domain is DGGITQSPKYLFRKEGQNVTLSCEQNLNHDAMYWYRQDPGQGLRLIYYSQIVNDFQKGDIAEGYSVSREKKESFPLTVTSAQKNPTAFYLCASSSWRISTEAFFGQGTRLTVV.

CDR3 bases: TGTGCCAGCAGCTCTGGACCCCCTGGAGGTGGGGCCAACGTCCTGACTTTC. Encoded protein: CASSSGPPGGGANVLTF. The V call is TRBV3-1 (or the pseudogene TRBV3-2), the J call TRBJ2-6; a possible D gene is TRBD2 (5 bases). Germline V gene data show CDR1 as LGHDT and CDR2 as YNNKEL (reference sequence). Trimming took 5 bases from V and 3 from J, leaving 17 bases between them. The CDR3 extends over 17 amino acids.

The chain is built from TRBV7-2 and TRBJ2-7; 11 bases fit TRBD2. Per germline, CDR1 SGHTA and CDR2 FQGNSA. With V trimmed by 3 bases and J by 7 bases, 5 bases remained unmatched. The CDR3 has 14 residues. The CDR3 DNA sequence: TGTGCCAGCAGCTTCCTTAGCGGGGGGGTTGAGCAGTACTTC. It yields the protein CASSFLSGGVEQYF.

This clone is a singleton in its sample. The chain has TRBV3-1 (or the pseudogene TRBV3-2) and TRBJ2-7; no clear D. The germline V gene encodes CDR1 LGHDT and CDR2 YNNKEL (reference sequence). The V end was cut by 3 bases, the J end by 1 base, with 4 bases between. This CDR3 has 12 amino acids. DNA of the CDR3: TGTGCCAGCAGCCAGAGGTCCTACGAGCAGTACTTC. As protein: CASSQRSYEQYF.

V is TRBV7-9 and J is TRBJ1-1, with 8 bases matching TRBD1. Per the germline V gene, CDR1 is SEHNR and CDR2 is FQNEAQ (reference sequence). The CDR3 consists of 16 residues. J gave up 5 bases and V 1 base, and 9 bases lay outside the gene matches. The CDR3 protein is CASSLGSGGIGTEAFF. CDR3 nucleotide sequence: TGTGCCAGCAGCTTAGGTTCAGGGGGCATCGGAACTGAAGCTTTCTTT.

This chain joins TRBV5-6 and TRBJ2-7; possibly TRBD2 for D (5 bases). The V and J ends lost 3 bases and 0 bases respectively, with 13 bases between them. The CDR3 extends over 15 amino acids. Germline V gives CDR1 SGHDT, CDR2 YYEEEE. The CDR3 region is CASSSRGHYSYEQYF. In nucleotides, the CDR3 is TGTGCCAGCAGCTCTCGGGGTCATTACTCCTACGAGCAGTACTTC.

The V call is TRBV6-5, the J call TRBJ2-7; 9 bases agree with TRBD2. Germline CDR1 reads MNHEY; CDR2 reads SVGAGI. V was pared by 7 bases and J by 6 bases, with 13 bases of the junction left unmatched. This CDR3 is built from 15 residues. CDR3 coding DNA: TGTGCCAGCACCTCGGCAGGGCGGGAGGGATCCGAGCAGTACTTC. It yields the protein CASTSAGREGSEQYF.

The genes are TRBV18 and TRBJ2-7; D might be TRBD1 (6 bases). CDR3 size: 16 residues. The V gene's germline CDR1 is KGHSH and CDR2 LQKENI. V was trimmed by 6 bases and J by 0 bases, leaving 18 bases between them. The CDR3 bases are TGTGCCAGCTCTCCTCCCTCTGGGGGCCGCTCCTACGAGCAGTACTTC. Translation gives CASSPPSGGRSYEQYF.